This T cell receptor (beta chain) originates from a study of low-dose radiotherapy and immunotherapy resistance in tumors. In the study overall: Ipilimumab 1 mg/kg every six weeks, together with nivolumab 240 mg every two weeks, was given intravenously to patients. Given every two weeks, intravenous cyclophosphamide 200 mg/m2 preceded radiation and immunotherapy by one day. Oral aspirin at 300 mg was taken daily by patients for four cycles, beginning on cycle 1 day 1.

Primers used for first-strand cDNA, a TRAV- and TRBV-specific set, covered both alpha and beta chains. The PCR that amplified TCRs ran for 15 to 25 cycles, relying on a constant-region primer and a V-primer adapter. TCRdb recomputed calls from the reads with MiXCR, one row per CDR3 protein. The data show roughly 39,000 distinct CDR3 sequences, roughly 28% seen once. Regarding time point: before trial treatment. Germline lookup yields CDR1 SQVTM and CDR2 ANQGSEA. CDR3 length: 12 amino acids. With V trimmed by 3 bases and J by 14 bases, 4 bases remained unmatched. The chain couples TRBV29-1 to TRBJ2-1; 13 nucleotides align to TRBD2. This sequence originates from a male donor with gallbladder cancer. The material was PBMCs, obtained before treatment. CDR3 sequence (DNA): TGCAGCGTTGACCGGACTAGCGGGAGCGAGTTCTTC. Translated, it gives CSVDRTSGSEFF.